The rows below give T cell receptor beta chains drawn from one sample of a study of OX40 agonist ivuxolimab in advanced cancers. Clones were sequenced by immunoSEQ multiplex PCR, and TCRdb holds only the in-frame ones, with some missing. The repertoire holds more than 55,000 clones, with about 91% as singletons. This specimen was CD4+ or CD8+ T cells sorted from blood, taken in a trial of the OX40 agonist ivuxolimab. The receptors shown here come from an adult with an advanced solid tumor such as melanoma, head and neck, liver or kidney cancer. Both conserved end residues are part of each CDR3. D genes are given only for firm matches. Size tells how often a clone was seen (once, few, many) or the class of an expanded clone, and some rows leave it out.

cdr3_nt cdr3_aa clone_size v_call d_call j_call
TGTGCCAGTGTGGAGGGGGGCGTACTTCAGCCCCAGCATTTT CASVEGGVLQPQHF NA TRBV19 NA TRBJ1-5
TGTGCCATCAGCCCCGGGACGGATAATGAAAAACTGTTTTTT CAISPGTDNEKLFF NA TRBV10-3 NA TRBJ1-4
TGTGCTAGTGGTTTGGGGCAGCAAGAGACCCAGTACTTC CASGLGQQETQYF NA TRBV12-5 NA TRBJ2-5
TGTGCCAGCAGTGAAGCGCACGGTAGCTACACAGATACGCAGTATTTT CASSEAHGSYTDTQYF NA TRBV2 NA TRBJ2-3
TGTGCCAGCAGCCAAGACGGGGGGACAGGGGGCTCACCCCTCCACTTT CASSQDGGTGGSPLHF few TRBV7-9 TRBD1 TRBJ1-6
TGTGCCCCGGTGAGACAGGACCCAACAGGGGAGCAGTACTTC CAPVRQDPTGEQYF NA TRBV10-3 NA TRBJ2-7
TGCGCCAGCAGCTTGTATGTCGGGGGGGCCACCGGGGAGCTGTTTTTT CASSLYVGGATGELFF NA TRBV5-1 TRBD2 TRBJ2-2
TGTGCCAGCAGCGGGGGACAATCCAATGAGCAGTTCTTC CASSGGQSNEQFF NA TRBV5-4 NA TRBJ2-1
TGTGCCTGGCGACAGGGAACCTACGAGCAGTACTTC CAWRQGTYEQYF NA TRBV30 TRBD1 TRBJ2-7
TGTGCCAGCAGCCCCCTACTAGACTCCTACGAGCAGTACTTC CASSPLLDSYEQYF NA TRBV14 NA TRBJ2-7
TGTGCCAGCAGCCAATGGCAGACAGCTACCGACGAGCAGTACTTC CASSQWQTATDEQYF NA TRBV4-2 NA TRBJ2-7
TGTGCCAGTAGTCATAGGGGGCCCGACTCGATTGCAACTAATGAAAAACTGTTTTTT CASSHRGPDSIATNEKLFF once TRBV19 TRBD1 TRBJ1-4
TGTGCCAGCACCGAGTCAGGGAAAGACGCTGAAGCTTTCTTT CASTESGKDAEAFF NA TRBV6-6 NA TRBJ1-1
TGTGCCAGCAGTTCCCTGTACCAAGAGACCCAGTACTTC CASSSLYQETQYF NA TRBV27 NA TRBJ2-5
TGCAGCGTTCCCGTTGAGTTGGGGAACACTGAAGCTTTCTTT CSVPVELGNTEAFF NA TRBV29-1 NA TRBJ1-1
TGTGCCAGCAGCGAGGGGAGCGGGGATATAGGTTACGAGCAGTACTTC CASSEGSGDIGYEQYF NA TRBV9 TRBD2 TRBJ2-7
TGTGCCAGCAAACGGGAGGGCAATCAGCCCCAGCATTTT CASKREGNQPQHF NA TRBV6-6 NA TRBJ1-5
TGTGCCAGCAGTACATATAACTATGGCTACACCTTC CASSTYNYGYTF NA TRBV6-1 NA TRBJ1-2
TGTGCCAGTAGTATAGGCGGGAACTACAATGAGCAGTTCTTC CASSIGGNYNEQFF NA TRBV19 NA TRBJ2-1
TGTGCCAGCAGCTCCGGGACAGGCCTTCAGCCCCAGCATTTT CASSSGTGLQPQHF NA TRBV6-5 TRBD1 TRBJ1-5
TGCGCCAGCAGCCCCTCCCCCCGACAGCAACTGAACACTGAAGCTTTCTTT CASSPSPRQQLNTEAFF NA TRBV5-1 NA TRBJ1-1
TGCGCCAGCAGCCAGGCTGACAGCATCTTGGACACCATATATTTT CASSQADSILDTIYF NA TRBV4-3 NA TRBJ1-3
TGTGCCAGCAGTTTAAGTCCACATGGGGAGACCCAGTACTTC CASSLSPHGETQYF NA TRBV27 NA TRBJ2-5
TGTGCCAGCAGCGGACTAGCGGGGGGGTCACCAGATACGCAGTATTTT CASSGLAGGSPDTQYF once TRBV7-3 TRBD2 TRBJ2-3
TGTGCCACCAGGACAGATTTCTTT CATRTDFF once TRBV10-3 NA TRBJ1-1
TGCGCCAGCAGCCAAGAACCCGCCACCTCCTACGAGCAGTACTTC CASSQEPATSYEQYF NA TRBV4-1 NA TRBJ2-7
TGCGCCAGCAGCCAAGATTGGGACAGTGTAGATACGCAGTATTTT CASSQDWDSVDTQYF NA TRBV4-3 TRBD1 TRBJ2-3
TGCGCCAGCAGCCACCATGCGGGACAGGTGACCTACGAGCAGTACTTC CASSHHAGQVTYEQYF NA TRBV4-1 TRBD1 TRBJ2-7
TGTGCCAGCAGCTCGGGGGAACAGGGCCTCGATCAGCCCCAGCATTTT CASSSGEQGLDQPQHF few TRBV7-9 NA TRBJ1-5